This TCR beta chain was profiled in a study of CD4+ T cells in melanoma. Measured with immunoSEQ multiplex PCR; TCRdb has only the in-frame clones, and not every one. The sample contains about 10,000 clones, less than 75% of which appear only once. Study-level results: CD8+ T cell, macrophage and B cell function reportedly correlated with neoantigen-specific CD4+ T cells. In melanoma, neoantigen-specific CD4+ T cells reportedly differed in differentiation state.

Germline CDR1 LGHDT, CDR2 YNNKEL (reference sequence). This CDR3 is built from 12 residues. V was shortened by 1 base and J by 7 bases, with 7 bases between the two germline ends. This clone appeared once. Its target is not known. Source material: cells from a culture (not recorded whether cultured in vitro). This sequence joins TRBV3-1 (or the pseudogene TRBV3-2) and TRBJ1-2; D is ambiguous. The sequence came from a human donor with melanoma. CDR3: CASSQVGFGYTF. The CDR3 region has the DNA TGTGCCAGCAGCCAAGTCGGGTTTGGCTACACCTTC.